A selection of T cell receptor beta chains follows, all from one sample in a study of T cells after yellow fever vaccination. In TCRdb, the 5' RACE reads were re-called with MiXCR into one record per CDR3 protein. The table has 250,000 to 400,000 distinct CDR3 sequences, approximately 4% seen once. The sequencing used PBMCs, collected 5 days after the yellow fever booster vaccination. Every receptor here comes from a man between 18 and 29 years old who received the YFV17D yellow fever vaccine. Both conserved end residues are part of each CDR3. The D gene is left open where the match is weak. Clone size is stated in some rows and not others, as once, few, many or a class when expanded.

TRBV5-1	NA	TRBJ2-3	many	TGCGCCAGCAGCTTGGCCAACACAGATACGCAGTATTTT	CASSLANTDTQYF
TRBV30	NA	TRBJ1-2	NA	TGTGCCTGGACCGGCGCAGGAGGCTTCACCTTC	CAWTGAGGFTF
TRBV12-3/TRBV12-4	NA	TRBJ1-5	many	TGTGCCAGCAGTTCTGCCGGAGTAGCCCAGCATTTT	CASSSAGVAQHF
TRBV27	TRBD1	TRBJ2-1	few	TGTGCCAGCGGGATCGGGGACAGGGTGAGATGGGATGAGCAGTTCTTC	CASGIGDRVRWDEQFF
TRBV7-9	NA	TRBJ1-1	many	TGTGCCAGCAGCAGCGGGTGGGGGGACGGCACTGAAGCTTTCTTT	CASSSGWGDGTEAFF
TRBV18	TRBD1	TRBJ2-5	few	TGTGCCAGCTCCCCACAGGGGGCTCAAGAGACCCAGTACTTC	CASSPQGAQETQYF
TRBV18	NA	TRBJ2-5	few	TGTGCCAGCTCACCTCCAGTTGTAAGGGAGACCCAGTACTTC	CASSPPVVRETQYF
TRBV20-1	TRBD2	TRBJ2-3	many	TGCAGTGCATCCTCCTCCGGGGGGGCCGGGGTAGATACGCAGTATTTT	CSASSSGGAGVDTQYF
TRBV20-1	NA	TRBJ2-5	few	TGCAGTGCTAGAGGGGCGGACGGGGAGACCCAGTACTTC	CSARGADGETQYF
TRBV12-3/TRBV12-4	NA	TRBJ1-1	many	TGCGCCAGCAGCTTGACAGGGAACACTGAAGCTTTCTTT	CASSLTGNTEAFF
TRBV4-2	NA	TRBJ2-7	few	TGTGCCAGCAGCCAAGTGCAGGGAGAGGGTTACGAGCAGTACTTC	CASSQVQGEGYEQYF
TRBV29-1	NA	TRBJ2-1	few	TGCAGCGTTGGTAGTTTTGAGCAGTTCTTC	CSVGSFEQFF
TRBV6-5	NA	TRBJ2-6	many	TGTGCCAGCAGTTACCTATCAGGGGCCAACGTCCTGACTTTC	CASSYLSGANVLTF
TRBV4-1	TRBD2	TRBJ2-5	NA	TGCGCCAGCAGCCCGACTTTAGAACGGGGGGGAGAGACCCAGTACTTC	CASSPTLERGGETQYF
TRBV7-6	NA	TRBJ2-7	NA	TGTGCCAGCAGCAAGACGCCGGGCGAGTCCTACGAGCAGTACTTC	CASSKTPGESYEQYF
TRBV6-4	TRBD2	TRBJ2-3	many	TGTGCCAGCAGCGCTAGCGGGGAGTCAGATACGCAGTATTTT	CASSASGESDTQYF
TRBV27	TRBD2	TRBJ2-2	many	TGTGCCAGCAGTTTCGGGACTAGCGGGGGTGGGGACACCGGGGAGCTGTTTTTT	CASSFGTSGGGDTGELFF
TRBV6-2/TRBV6-3	NA	TRBJ1-5	NA	TGTGCCAGCGGGGTTTCGCAGCCCCAGCATTTT	CASGVSQPQHF
TRBV12-3/TRBV12-4	TRBD1	TRBJ1-6	few	TGTGCCAGCAGTTTACAAGGGGGCAGGATTTCACCCCTCCACTTT	CASSLQGGRISPLHF
TRBV7-2	NA	TRBJ2-3	NA	TGTGCCAGCAGTTCTATCCTAGCTAATACGCAGTATTTT	CASSSILANTQYF
TRBV27	TRBD1	TRBJ2-5	many	TGTGCCAGCAGTCGGACAGGTGGTTGGGAGACCCAGTACTTC	CASSRTGGWETQYF
TRBV6-5	NA	TRBJ1-2	few	TGTGCCAGCAGTAGGGGCCCCTATGGCTACACCTTC	CASSRGPYGYTF
TRBV23-1	NA	TRBJ1-1	few	TGCGCCCGGTTTGGGACGGCTCTGAGGACTGAAGCTTTCTTT	CARFGTALRTEAFF
TRBV9	NA	TRBJ1-5	NA	TGTGCCAGCAGCTCCTTTTCGGGGCAGCCCCAGCATTTT	CASSSFSGQPQHF
TRBV21-1	NA	TRBJ2-4	many	TGTGCCAGCACAGGGGGAGCCAAAAACATTCAGTACTTC	CASTGGAKNIQYF
TRBV12-3/TRBV12-4	NA	TRBJ2-2	few	TGTGCCAGCGGGCAGCTAGGCGCCGGGGAGCTGTTTTTT	CASGQLGAGELFF
TRBV25-1	NA	TRBJ2-4	few	TGTGCCAGCAGTGAACCCGGTAGAGCCAAAAACATTCAGTACTTC	CASSEPGRAKNIQYF
TRBV9	NA	TRBJ2-3	few	TGTGCCAGCAGCGTATCCCTGGGGACCTCCAAAGGCACAGATACGCAGTATTTT	CASSVSLGTSKGTDTQYF
TRBV4-3	NA	TRBJ1-5	NA	TGCGCCAGCAGCCACCTTGGGGGGCCCCAGCATTTT	CASSHLGGPQHF
TRBV19	TRBD2	TRBJ2-3	few	TGTGCCAGTAGTTCGCCCGGGCGGGGGGCAGGCGATACGCAGTATTTT	CASSSPGRGAGDTQYF
TRBV12-3/TRBV12-4	NA	TRBJ2-2	many	TGTGCCAGCAGAAACCCGGGGGAAGCCGGGGAGCTGTTTTTT	CASRNPGEAGELFF
TRBV4-3	NA	TRBJ2-7	many	TGCGCCAGCAGCCCCTGGACCGGTACCTACGAGCAGTACTTC	CASSPWTGTYEQYF
TRBV7-9	TRBD1	TRBJ1-2	NA	TGTGCCAGCAGCTTAGCCGGACAGGCTAACTATGGCTACACCTTC	CASSLAGQANYGYTF
TRBV12-3/TRBV12-4	NA	TRBJ1-3	NA	TGTGCCAGCAGGCGCGACGGGAACTCTGGAAACACCATATATTTT	CASRRDGNSGNTIYF
TRBV5-1	NA	TRBJ2-2	few	TGCGCCAGCAGTCCCGGGACCCCCGGCGCCGGGGAGCTGTTTTTT	CASSPGTPGAGELFF